A selection of T cell receptor beta chains follows, all from one sample in a study of breast tumors, draining lymph nodes, adjacent tissues. TCRdb passed the multiplex PCR reads through MiXCR, listing each CDR3 protein once. The data contain some 170,000 distinct CDR3 sequences, around a third of them seen just once; the ten biggest clones take up 3.8%. Sequencing used axillary lymph node tissue. The receptors shown here come from a female donor with breast cancer. Some clones in this sample may be carry-over from other donors' samples. Both conserved end residues are part of each CDR3. Each record gives: V gene, J gene, D gene, clone size, CDR3 protein, CDR3 DNA. The D gene is left open where the match is weak. Some rows have no size entry. The others give once, few or many, or a class for an expanded clone.

>TRBV10-3|TRBJ2-6|TRBD1|NA
CAIGTGMGANVLTF
TGTGCCATCGGGACAGGGATGGGGGCCAACGTCCTGACTTTC
>TRBV6-1|TRBJ2-1|TRBD2|few
CASSRRSGGVHDEQFF
TGTGCCAGCAGTCGTCGTAGCGGGGGGGTGCACGATGAGCAGTTCTTC
>TRBV7-9|TRBJ1-5|NA|NA
CASSFDSYQPQHF
TGTGCCAGCAGCTTTGACAGCTATCAGCCCCAGCATTTT
>TRBV6-1|TRBJ2-7|NA|many
CASTDEGHRNYEQYF
TGTGCCAGTACCGATGAGGGACACCGAAACTACGAGCAGTACTTC
>TRBV5-1|TRBJ1-6|NA|many
CASSLGISYNSPLHF
TGCGCCAGCAGCTTGGGGATCTCCTATAATTCACCCCTCCACTTT
>TRBV5-1|TRBJ1-2|NA|many
CASSYPDSDGYTF
TGCGCCAGCAGTTACCCCGATTCGGATGGCTACACCTTC
>TRBV29-1|TRBJ1-2|NA|many
CSGGGGIYGYTF
TGCAGTGGAGGGGGGGGGATATATGGCTACACCTTC
>TRBV12-3/TRBV12-4|TRBJ2-6|NA|many
CASRLQAGANVLTF
TGTGCCAGCAGACTCCAGGCTGGGGCCAACGTCCTGACTTTC
>TRBV7-6|TRBJ2-2|NA|NA
CASSLASGELFF
TGTGCCAGCAGCTTAGCCAGTGGGGAGCTGTTTTTT
>TRBV20-1|TRBJ1-5|TRBD1|NA
CSAKQGQGDGNRRQPQHF
TGCAGTGCTAAACAGGGCCAGGGGGACGGTAATAGGAGGCAGCCCCAGCATTTT
>TRBV6-1|TRBJ2-1|TRBD2|few
CASRQTSGVGYNEQFF
TGTGCCAGCAGGCAGACTAGCGGGGTTGGCTACAATGAGCAGTTCTTC
>TRBV20-1|TRBJ2-5|TRBD2|many
CSARRPTAGTSGVPQETQYF
TGCAGTGCTAGGCGCCCGACGGCCGGGACTAGCGGGGTTCCGCAAGAGACCCAGTACTTC
>TRBV12-3/TRBV12-4|TRBJ1-5|NA|NA
CASKQGGNQPQHF
TGTGCCAGCAAGCAGGGAGGCAATCAGCCCCAGCATTTT
>TRBV19|TRBJ2-2|NA|many
CASTVGPNTGELFF
TGTGCCAGTACGGTTGGGCCGAACACCGGGGAGCTGTTTTTT
>TRBV5-8|TRBJ2-7|NA|many
CASSLAVEQYF
TGTGCCAGCAGCTTGGCCGTCGAGCAGTACTTC
>TRBV12-3/TRBV12-4|TRBJ1-5|NA|NA
CASSHALGSQPQRF
TGTGCCAGCAGCCACGCGTTAGGCAGTCAGCCCCAGCGTTTT
>TRBV7-2|TRBJ2-2|TRBD1|many
CASSRDRLTGELFF
TGTGCCAGCAGCCGGGACAGGCTCACCGGGGAGCTGTTTTTT
>TRBV7-6|TRBJ1-1|NA|many
CASKPGRGMNTEAFF
TGTGCCAGCAAACCGGGAAGAGGCATGAACACTGAAGCTTTCTTT
>TRBV9|TRBJ2-7|NA|many
CASSVGGAPYEQYF
TGTGCCAGCAGCGTAGGTGGGGCCCCCTACGAGCAGTACTTC
>TRBV7-3|TRBJ1-2|TRBD1|NA
CASSPEGAGHFGYPF
TGTGCCAGCAGCCCCGAGGGGGCAGGGCATTTTGGCTACCCCTTC
>TRBV6-1|TRBJ1-3|NA|NA
CASRGWGSGNTIYF
TGTGCCTCACGGGGGTGGGGCTCTGGAAACACCATATATTTT
>TRBV28|TRBJ2-5|TRBD1|many
CASSLDRAWRETQYF
TGTGCCAGCAGTTTGGACAGGGCTTGGAGAGAGACCCAGTACTTC
>TRBV24-1|TRBJ2-5|TRBD2|few
CATSESTSEGQETQYF
TGTGCCACCAGCGAGTCGACTAGCGAGGGTCAAGAGACCCAGTACTTC
>TRBV7-9|TRBJ2-2|TRBD1|NA
CASSSTDRAGDTGQLFF
TGTGCCAGCAGCTCTACCGACAGGGCTGGGGACACCGGGCAGCTGTTTTTT